This T cell receptor beta chain appears in the sequencing data of a study of CD8 T cells in ankylosing spondylitis. Construction of TCR beta libraries was performed using quantitative 5'-RACE with molecular barcodes. Using its own MiXCR run on the 5' RACE reads, TCRdb lists one record per CDR3 protein. Of 650,000 to 800,000 distinct CDR3 sequences in the sample, roughly 20% were seen once. A remark on this clonotype: Its specificity is not known.

General study findings and limits: Prior literature has documented some motif variants in synovial fluid and blood from reactive arthritis. According to the report, clones linked to the disease were significantly enriched in matched synovial fluid samples taken from ankylosing spondylitis patients. Apparently characteristic of ankylosing spondylitis blood was a TCR beta motif (eight highly homologous variants).

This TCR came from a male donor with ankylosing spondylitis. The sequencing sample was made of blood, either unsorted or a sorted T cell fraction (not recorded which).

In DNA, the CDR3 is TGTGCCAGCAGCCAACTAGCGGGGGGGGTGCATGAGCAGTTCTTC. Translated: CASSQLAGGVHEQFF. This chain joins TRBV11-2 and TRBJ2-1, with 13 positions matching TRBD2. Germline CDR1 and CDR2: SGHAT and FQNNGV. This CDR3 is built from 15 residues. The ends lost 5 bases at V and 8 bases at J; junction bases unmatched: 6.